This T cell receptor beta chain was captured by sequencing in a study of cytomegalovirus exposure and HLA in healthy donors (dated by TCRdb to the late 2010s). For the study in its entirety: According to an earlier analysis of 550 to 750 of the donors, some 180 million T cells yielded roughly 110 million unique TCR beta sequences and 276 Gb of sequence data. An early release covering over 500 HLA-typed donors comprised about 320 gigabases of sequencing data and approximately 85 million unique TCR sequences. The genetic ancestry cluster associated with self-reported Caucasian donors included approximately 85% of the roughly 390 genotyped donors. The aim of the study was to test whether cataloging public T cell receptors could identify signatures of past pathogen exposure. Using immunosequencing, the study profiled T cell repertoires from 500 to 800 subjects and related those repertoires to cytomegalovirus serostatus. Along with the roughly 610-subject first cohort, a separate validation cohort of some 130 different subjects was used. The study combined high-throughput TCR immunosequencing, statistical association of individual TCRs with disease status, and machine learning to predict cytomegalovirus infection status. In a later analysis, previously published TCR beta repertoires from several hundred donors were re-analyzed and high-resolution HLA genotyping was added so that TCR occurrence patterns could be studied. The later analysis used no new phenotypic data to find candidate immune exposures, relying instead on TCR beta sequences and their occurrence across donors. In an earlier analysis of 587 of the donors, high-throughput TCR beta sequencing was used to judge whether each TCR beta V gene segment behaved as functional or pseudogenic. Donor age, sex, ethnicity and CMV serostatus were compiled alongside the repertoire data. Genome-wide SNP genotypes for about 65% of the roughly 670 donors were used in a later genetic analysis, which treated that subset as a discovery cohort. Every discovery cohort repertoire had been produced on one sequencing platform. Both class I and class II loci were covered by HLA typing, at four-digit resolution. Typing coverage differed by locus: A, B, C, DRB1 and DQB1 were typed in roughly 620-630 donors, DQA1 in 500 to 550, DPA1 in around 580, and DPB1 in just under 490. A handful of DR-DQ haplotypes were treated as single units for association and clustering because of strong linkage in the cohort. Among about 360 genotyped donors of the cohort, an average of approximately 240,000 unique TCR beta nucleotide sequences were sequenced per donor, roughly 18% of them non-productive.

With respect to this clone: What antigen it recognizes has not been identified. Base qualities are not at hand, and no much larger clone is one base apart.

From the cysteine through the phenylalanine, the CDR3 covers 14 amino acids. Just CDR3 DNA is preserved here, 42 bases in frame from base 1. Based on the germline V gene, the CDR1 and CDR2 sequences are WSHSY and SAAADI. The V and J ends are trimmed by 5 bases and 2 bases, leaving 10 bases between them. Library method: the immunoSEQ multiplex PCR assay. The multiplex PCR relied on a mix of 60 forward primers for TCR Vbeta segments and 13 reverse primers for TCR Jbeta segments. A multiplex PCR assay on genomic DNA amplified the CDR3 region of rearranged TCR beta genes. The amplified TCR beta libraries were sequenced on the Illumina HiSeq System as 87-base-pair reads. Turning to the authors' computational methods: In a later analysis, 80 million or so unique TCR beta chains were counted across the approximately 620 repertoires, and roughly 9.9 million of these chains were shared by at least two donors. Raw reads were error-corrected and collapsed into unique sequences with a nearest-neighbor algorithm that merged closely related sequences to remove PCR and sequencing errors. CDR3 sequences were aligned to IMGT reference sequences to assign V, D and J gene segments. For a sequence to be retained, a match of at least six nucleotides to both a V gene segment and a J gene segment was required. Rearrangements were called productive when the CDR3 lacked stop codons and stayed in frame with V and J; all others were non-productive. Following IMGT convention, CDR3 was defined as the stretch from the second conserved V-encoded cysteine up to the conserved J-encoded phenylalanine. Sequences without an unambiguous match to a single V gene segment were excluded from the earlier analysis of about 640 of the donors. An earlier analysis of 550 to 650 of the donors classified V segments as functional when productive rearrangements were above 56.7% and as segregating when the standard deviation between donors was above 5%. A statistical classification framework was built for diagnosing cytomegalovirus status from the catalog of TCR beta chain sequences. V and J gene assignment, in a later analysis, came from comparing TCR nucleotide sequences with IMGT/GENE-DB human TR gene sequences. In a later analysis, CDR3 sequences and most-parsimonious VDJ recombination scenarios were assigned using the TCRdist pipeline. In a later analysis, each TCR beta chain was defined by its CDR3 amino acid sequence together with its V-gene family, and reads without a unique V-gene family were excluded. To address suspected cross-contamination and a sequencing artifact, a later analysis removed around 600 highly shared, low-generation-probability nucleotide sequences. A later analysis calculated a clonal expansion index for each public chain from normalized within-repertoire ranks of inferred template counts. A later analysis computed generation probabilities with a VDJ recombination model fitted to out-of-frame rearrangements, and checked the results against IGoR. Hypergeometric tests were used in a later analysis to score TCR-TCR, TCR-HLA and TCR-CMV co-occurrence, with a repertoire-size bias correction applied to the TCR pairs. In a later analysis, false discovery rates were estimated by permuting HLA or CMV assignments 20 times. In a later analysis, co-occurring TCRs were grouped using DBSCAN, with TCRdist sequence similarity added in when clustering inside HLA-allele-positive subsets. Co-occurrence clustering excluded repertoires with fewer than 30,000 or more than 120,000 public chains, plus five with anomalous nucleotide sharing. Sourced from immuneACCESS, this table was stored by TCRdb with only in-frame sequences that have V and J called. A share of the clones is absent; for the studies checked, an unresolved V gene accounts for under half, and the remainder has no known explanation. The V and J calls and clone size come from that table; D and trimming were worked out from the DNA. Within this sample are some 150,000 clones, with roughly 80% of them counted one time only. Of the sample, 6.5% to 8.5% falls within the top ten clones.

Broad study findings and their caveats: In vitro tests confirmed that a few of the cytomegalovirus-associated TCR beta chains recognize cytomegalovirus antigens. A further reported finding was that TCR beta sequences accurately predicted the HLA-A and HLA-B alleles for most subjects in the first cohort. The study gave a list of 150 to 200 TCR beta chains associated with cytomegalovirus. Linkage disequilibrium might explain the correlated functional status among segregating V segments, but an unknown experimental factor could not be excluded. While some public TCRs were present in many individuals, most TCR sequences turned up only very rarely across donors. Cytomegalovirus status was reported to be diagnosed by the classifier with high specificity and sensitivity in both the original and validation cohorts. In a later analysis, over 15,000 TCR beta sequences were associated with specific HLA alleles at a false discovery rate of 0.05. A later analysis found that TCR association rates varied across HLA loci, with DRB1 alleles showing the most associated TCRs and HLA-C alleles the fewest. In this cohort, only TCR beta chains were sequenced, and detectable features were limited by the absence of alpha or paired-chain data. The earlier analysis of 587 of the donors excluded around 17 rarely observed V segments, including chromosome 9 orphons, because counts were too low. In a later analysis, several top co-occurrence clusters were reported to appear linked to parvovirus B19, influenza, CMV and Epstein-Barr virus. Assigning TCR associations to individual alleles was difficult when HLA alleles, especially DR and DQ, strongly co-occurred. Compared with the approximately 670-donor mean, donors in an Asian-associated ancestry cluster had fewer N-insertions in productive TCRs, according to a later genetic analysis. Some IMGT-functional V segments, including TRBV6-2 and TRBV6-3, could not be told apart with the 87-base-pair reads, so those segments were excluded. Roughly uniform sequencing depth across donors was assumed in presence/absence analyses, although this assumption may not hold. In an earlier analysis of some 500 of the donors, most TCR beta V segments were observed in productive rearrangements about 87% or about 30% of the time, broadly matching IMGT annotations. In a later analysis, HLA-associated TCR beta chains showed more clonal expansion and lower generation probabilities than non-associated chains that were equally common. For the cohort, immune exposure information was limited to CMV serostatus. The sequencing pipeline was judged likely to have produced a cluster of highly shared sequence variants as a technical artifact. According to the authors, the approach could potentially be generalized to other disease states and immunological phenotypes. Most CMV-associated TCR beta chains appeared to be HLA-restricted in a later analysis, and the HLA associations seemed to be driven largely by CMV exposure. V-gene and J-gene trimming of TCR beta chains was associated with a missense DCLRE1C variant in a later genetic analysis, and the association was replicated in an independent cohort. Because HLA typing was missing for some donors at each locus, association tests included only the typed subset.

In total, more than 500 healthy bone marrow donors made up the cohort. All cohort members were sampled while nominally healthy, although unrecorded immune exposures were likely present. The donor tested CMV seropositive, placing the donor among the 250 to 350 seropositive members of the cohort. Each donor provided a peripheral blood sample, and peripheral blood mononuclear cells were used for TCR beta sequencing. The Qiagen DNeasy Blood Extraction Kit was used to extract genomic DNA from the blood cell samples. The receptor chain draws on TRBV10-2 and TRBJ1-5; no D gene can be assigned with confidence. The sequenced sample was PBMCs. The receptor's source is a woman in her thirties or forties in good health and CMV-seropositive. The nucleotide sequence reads TGCGCCAGCAGTTGGGCCGGGGGCAATCAGCCCCAGCATTTT. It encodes CASSWAGGNQPQHF.